These 2 T cell receptor beta chains came from one sample sequenced in a study of T cell responses to AZD1222 COVID-19 vaccine. Method: immunoSEQ multiplex PCR; TCRdb's copy keeps in-frame clones and lacks some. The sample carries about 120,000 clones, about 88% recorded once. The sequenced sample was peripheral blood, obtained 28 days after the second AZD1222 dose. These receptors were taken from an adult who received the AZD1222 COVID-19 vaccine.

V usage is TRBV12-3 or TRBV12-4 and J usage is TRBJ1-2, with D perhaps TRBD1 (5 bases). Trimming stripped 1 base from V and 4 bases from J, with 7 bases between. CDR3 length: 13 amino acids. Written as DNA, the CDR3 is TGTGCCAGCAGTTTAGGGGGGAGCTATGGCTACACCTTC. It codes for CASSLGGSYGYTF.

The J gene is TRBJ1-1, the V gene TRBV9; D gene unclear. The CDR3 runs to 15 residues. CDR1 is SGDLS and CDR2 is YYNGEE in the germline V gene. The V end lost 3 bases, the J end lost 0 bases, and 12 bases lay between the germline ends. This CDR3 reads CASSAPLPLNTEAFF. CDR3 DNA: TGTGCCAGCAGCGCCCCATTACCCCTGAACACTGAAGCTTTCTTT. The whole variable domain, remainder taken from reference TRBV9 and TRBJ1-1, is DSGVTQTPKHLITATGQRVTLRCSPRSGDLSVYWYQQSLDQGLQFLIQYYNGEERAKGNILERFSAQQFPDLHSELNLSSLELGDSALYFCASSAPLPLNTEAFFGQGTRLTVV.